The present T cell receptor (beta chain) was sequenced within a study of monozygotic twins with inflammatory bowel disease. Reanalyzing the 5' RACE reads, TCRdb keeps one entry per CDR3 protein, without DNA. This listing includes approximately 150,000 distinct CDR3 sequences. The germline gives CDR1 SNHLY, CDR2 FYNNEI. This CDR3 contains 15 residues. The chain couples TRBV2 to TRBJ1-5; TCRdb reports TRBD1, a call that lacks DNA to check it against. The clonotype originates from a human donor with ulcerative colitis or Crohn's disease, or a healthy co-twin of an affected twin (not recorded which). The sample comprised blood. CDR3 sequence: CASSPWGQENQPQHF.